Below, 26 T cell receptor beta chains from the same sample are listed, as sequenced in a study of blood T cell repertoires in COVID-19. Sequenced by immunoSEQ multiplex PCR; TCRdb stores in-frame clones only, minus some. The repertoire consists of 200,000 to 250,000 clones, with roughly 80% occurring once and the leading ten covering approximately 7%. Sequenced: peripheral blood. The receptors come from a woman between 50 and 59 years old with acute or convalescent COVID-19.

The rearrangement uses TRBV5-4 and TRBJ1-2; no reliable D call. Germline lookup yields CDR1 SGHNT and CDR2 YYREEE (reference sequence). The V gene lost 5 bases and the J gene lost 2 bases, with 10 bases spanning the gap. CDR3 length: 13 residues. The CDR3 sequence: CASRYEANYGYTF. Here the CDR3 DNA reads TGTGCCAGCAGATACGAAGCCAACTATGGCTACACCTTC.

The J gene is TRBJ1-1, the V gene TRBV19, with a weak D call TRBD1 (6 bases). CDR3 length: 13 residues. The V and J ends lost 7 bases and 5 bases respectively, with 14 bases between them. Germline V gene sequence: CDR1 LNHDA, CDR2 SQIVND (reference sequence). CDR3 amino acids: CASTQGLRTEAFF. Written as DNA, the CDR3 is TGTGCCAGTACCCAGGGGCTCCGAACTGAAGCTTTCTTT.

This chain connects TRBV7-6 to TRBJ1-1; possible D gene TRBD1, 5 bases. Trimming took 5 bases from V and 4 from J, leaving 17 bases between them. Germline V gives CDR1 SGHVS, CDR2 FNYEAQ. This CDR3 comprises 15 residues. This chain's CDR3 is CASSTSGASGTEAFF. In nucleotides, the CDR3 is TGTGCCAGCAGCACCTCTGGGGCCTCCGGCACTGAAGCTTTCTTT. Looking up the rest from reference TRBV7-6 and TRBJ1-1 gives the full variable domain: GAGVSQSPRYKVTKRGQDVALRCDPISGHVSLYWYRQALGQGPEFLTYFNYEAQQDKSGLPNDRFSAERPEGSISTLTIQRTEQRDSAMYRCASSTSGASGTEAFFGQGTRLTVV.

This clone was counted between two and nine times. The CDR3 protein is CASRLTRDQPQHF. CDR3 sequence (DNA): TGTGCCAGTAGACTAACTAGGGATCAGCCCCAGCATTTT. The chain recombines TRBV19 with TRBJ1-5, with D unclear. CDR1 and CDR2 (germline): LNHDA, SQIVND (reference sequence). Trimming pared 6 bases from V and 5 bases from J, leaving 11 bases between. The CDR3 covers 13 residues.

The V and J genes are TRBV5-6 and TRBJ2-3; 8 nucleotides agree with TRBD2. CDR1 is SGHDT, CDR2 YYEEEE, per germline. The CDR3 covers 13 residues. V lost 0 bases to trimming and J lost 9 bases; unmatched junction nucleotides: 3. CDR3 DNA: TGTGCCAGCAGCTTGGCGGGGGGGCCCACGCAGTATTTT. This encodes CASSLAGGPTQYF.

This rearrangement joins TRBV9 to TRBJ2-2, with TRBD2 matching 9 bases. With 2 bases clipped from V and 4 bases from J, the junction kept 3 bases outside the gene matches. The CDR3 loop spans 15 amino acids. Germline-derived CDR1 and CDR2 are SGDLS and YYNGEE. The CDR3 DNA reads TGTGCCAGCAGCGTGAGCGGGAGGTTCACCGGGGAGCTGTTTTTT. This translates into CASSVSGRFTGELFF.

The V and J genes are TRBV7-3 and TRBJ1-1, with TRBD1 as a possible D gene (6 bases). The CDR3 has 13 amino acids. The germline V and J ends were trimmed by 3 bases and 3 bases, with 8 bases remaining between them. CDR1 and CDR2 (germline): SGHTA, FQGTGA. The CDR3, as DNA: TGTGCCAGCAGCTTTGGACAGCACACTGAAGCTTTCTTT. It is translated as CASSFGQHTEAFF.

The chain couples TRBV4-1 to TRBJ1-2; D gene ambiguous. The germline CDR1 and CDR2 sequences are MGHRA and YSYEKL. Trimming took off 0 bases at V and 2 bases at J, with 13 bases between the two ends. This CDR3 region has 16 residues. CDR3 loop: CASSQDTAGANYGYTF. DNA for the CDR3: TGCGCCAGCAGCCAAGATACTGCAGGTGCCAACTATGGCTACACCTTC.

The chain combines TRBV11-3 with TRBJ2-5, with 8 nucleotides matching TRBD2. CDR1 is SGHNT, CDR2 YENEEA, per germline. CDR3 length equals 14 residues. The V segment lost 2 bases and the J segment 2 bases; nucleotides outside the gene matches: 1. For the CDR3, the DNA is TGTGCCAGCAGCTTAACTAGCGGACAAGAGACCCAGTACTTC. It translates to CASSLTSGQETQYF. Variable domain in full (rest from reference TRBV11-3 and TRBJ2-5): EAGVVQSPRYKIIEKKQPVAFWCNPISGHNTLYWYLQNLGQGPELLIRYENEEAVDDSQLPKDRFSAERLKGVDSTLKIQPAELGDSAVYLCASSLTSGQETQYFGPGTRLLVL.

The V call is TRBV7-3, the J call TRBJ2-5; 10 positions agree with TRBD2. The germline V gene has CDR1 SGHTA and CDR2 FQGTGA. V shed 0 bases, J shed 2 bases, and the junction held 0 bases outside the gene matches. There are 15 residues in the CDR3. CDR3 loop: CASSLTTSGQETQYF. The CDR3 DNA reads as TGTGCCAGCAGCTTAACGACTAGCGGGCAAGAGACCCAGTACTTC.

The chain uses TRBV7-2 and TRBJ2-7; TRBD1 agrees at 8 bases. Trimming cost V 1 base and J 3 bases; bases outside gene matches: 5. The CDR3 contains 15 residues. Germline CDR1 reads SGHTA; CDR2 reads FQGNSA. CDR3: CASSLDRGDFYEQYF. The CDR3 nucleotides are TGTGCCAGCAGCTTAGACAGGGGGGACTTCTACGAGCAGTACTTC.

This clone has just one count. This chain links TRBV6-4 with TRBJ1-2; 10 nucleotides match TRBD1. This CDR3 has 15 amino acids. The V gene end was trimmed by 4 bases and the J gene end by 8 bases; junction bases not matched to a gene: 10. Germline loops: CDR1 MRHNA, CDR2 SNTAGT. The CDR3 protein is CASSAERTGGGGYTF. CDR3 DNA sequence: TGTGCCAGCAGTGCAGAGAGGACAGGGGGAGGCGGCTACACCTTC.

The chain has TRBV9 and TRBJ2-3; TRBD2 agrees at 8 bases. Germline trimming cut 0 bases from V and 0 bases from J; bases unmatched to any gene: 15. The CDR3 is made up of 20 amino acids. From germline, CDR1 is SGDLS and CDR2 YYNGEE. CDR3 bases: TGTGCCAGCAGCGTAGGGGCAAGGGCGGGGGGCCCCTTTAGCACAGATACGCAGTATTTT. This encodes CASSVGARAGGPFSTDTQYF.

This clone has just a few counts. The CDR3 DNA reads as TGTGCCAGCAGTCGACTCGAGCAGTTCTTC. The encoded protein is CASSRLEQFF. The V and J genes are TRBV2 and TRBJ2-1; D remains ambiguous. Trimming left V 5 bases short and J 10 bases short, with 6 bases between. Per the germline V gene, CDR1 is SNHLY and CDR2 is FYNNEI. This CDR3 is 10 amino acids long.

This chain connects TRBV7-2 to TRBJ1-3; 9 bases match TRBD1. The germline V gene encodes CDR1 SGHTA and CDR2 FQGNSA. CDR3 length: 17 amino acids. V trimming: 3 bases; J trimming: 3 bases; junction bases outside the gene matches: 9. CDR3 sequence (DNA): TGTGCCAGCAGCTTTGCGAGGACAGGGGTTAATGGAAACACCATATATTTT. This gives the protein CASSFARTGVNGNTIYF.

J is TRBJ2-7 and V is TRBV3-1 (or the pseudogene TRBV3-2); tentatively, D is TRBD1 (6 bases). The germline V gene encodes CDR1 LGHDT and CDR2 YNNKEL (reference sequence). V lost 5 bases, J lost 2 bases, and 19 bases lay in between. The length of the CDR3 is 16 residues. The CDR3 DNA reads as TGTGCCAGCAGCGATTGGACAGCGGTAAGCCCCTACGAGCAGTACTTC. It is translated as CASSDWTAVSPYEQYF.

The rearrangement joins TRBV7-2 to TRBJ1-4; D gene unclear. Germline V CDR1 and CDR2: SGHTA, FQGNSA. This CDR3 is built from 14 residues. V dropped 4 bases and J dropped 7 bases, with 13 bases sitting between them. CDR3 DNA: TGTGCCAGCAGCTCAGGTTTGATCCGTGAAAAACTGTTTTTT. Its protein is CASSSGLIREKLFF.

This sequence joins TRBV30 and TRBJ2-2; 11 positions agree with TRBD2. The CDR3 runs to 17 residues. J lost 7 bases, V lost 3 bases, and 13 bases had no gene match. Germline CDR1 GTSNPN, CDR2 SVGIG (reference sequence). The CDR3 bases are TGTGCCTGGAGGGCCCTAGCGGGAGGCCCATTTTTCGGGGAGCTGTTTTTT. Translated, it gives CAWRALAGGPFFGELFF.

The sample holds one count of this clone. The chain couples TRBV5-1 to TRBJ1-2; D is uncertain. The CDR3 spans 15 residues. Trimming shortened V by 0 bases and J by 3 bases, and 12 bases separated the two germline ends. CDR1 is SGHRS, CDR2 YFSETQ, per germline. CDR3 coding DNA: TGCGCCAGCAGCTTGGATACCAGGAGGGACTATGGCTACACCTTC. The encoded protein is CASSLDTRRDYGYTF.

The chain couples TRBV28 to TRBJ1-4; 9 bases are shared with TRBD1. The CDR3 is made up of 14 amino acids. Germline lookup yields CDR1 MDHEN and CDR2 SYDVKM. Germline trimming cut 5 bases from V and 6 bases from J; bases unmatched to any gene: 4. The CDR3 reads CASSVQGAYEKLFF. In DNA form, the CDR3 reads TGTGCCAGCAGTGTACAGGGGGCTTATGAAAAACTGTTTTTT.

The rearrangement joins TRBV5-6 to TRBJ2-5, with TRBD1 matching over 7 bases. This CDR3 is built from 14 residues. The V gene end was trimmed by 4 bases and the J gene end by 2 bases; junction bases not matched to a gene: 5. Germline CDR1 reads SGHDT; CDR2 reads YYEEEE. In nucleotides, the CDR3 is TGTGCCAGCAGCCTGACAGGGCCACAAGAGACCCAGTACTTC. Translating gives CASSLTGPQETQYF.

This chain links TRBV19 with TRBJ1-5, with D unclear. CDR1 and CDR2 from the germline V gene are LNHDA and SQIVND (reference sequence). The germline V and J ends were trimmed by 0 bases and 6 bases, with 6 bases remaining between them. This CDR3 has 13 amino acids. The CDR3 DNA reads TGTGCCAGTAGTATAGATCCGGGTCAGCCCCAGCATTTT. Its translation: CASSIDPGQPQHF.

The CDR3: CASSTTDTQYF. The CDR3 DNA reads as TGTGCCAGTAGTACTACAGATACGCAGTATTTT. This chain joins TRBV19 and TRBJ2-3; D remains unclear. The CDR3 sequence is 11 residues long. Germline V gene sequence: CDR1 LNHDA, CDR2 SQIVND (reference sequence). Trimming removed 4 bases from V and 3 bases from J, with 2 bases in between.

The rearrangement links TRBV7-3 to TRBJ1-2; 9 bases are shared with TRBD1. The CDR3 runs 15 residues. The V and J ends lost 2 bases and 5 bases, in that order; junction bases with no gene match: 6. CDR1 and CDR2 from the germline V gene are SGHTA and FQGTGA. The CDR3 nucleotides read TGTGCCAGCAGCTTAGGACCGGGACAGGGATATGGCTACACCTTC. Protein product: CASSLGPGQGYGYTF.

The rearrangement links TRBV3-1 (or the pseudogene TRBV3-2) to TRBJ2-2, with 14 bases aligning to TRBD2. The junction had 4 bases not matched to a gene; V was cut back by 4 bases and J by 6 bases. Germline V lookup: CDR1 LGHDT, CDR2 YNNKEL (reference sequence). The CDR3 has 16 residues. The CDR3 reads CASSPTGLAGAGELFF. CDR3 DNA: TGTGCCAGCAGCCCGACGGGACTAGCGGGGGCCGGGGAGCTGTTTTTT.

The CDR3 bases are TGTGCCAGCAGTTTATTTTCGGGGGGGTACAATGAGCAGTTCTTC. Translated: CASSLFSGGYNEQFF. The V and J genes are TRBV28 and TRBJ2-1, with 8 bases lining up with TRBD2. The CDR3 sequence is 15 residues long. CDR1 MDHEN and CDR2 SYDVKM come from the germline V gene. The V segment lost 1 base and the J segment 4 bases; nucleotides outside the gene matches: 3. The full variable domain, completed using reference TRBV28 and TRBJ2-1, is DVKVTQSSRYLVKRTGEKVFLECVQDMDHENMFWYRQDPGLGLRLIYFSYDVKMKEKGDIPEGYSVSREKKERFSLILESASTNQTSMYLCASSLFSGGYNEQFFGPGTRLTVL.